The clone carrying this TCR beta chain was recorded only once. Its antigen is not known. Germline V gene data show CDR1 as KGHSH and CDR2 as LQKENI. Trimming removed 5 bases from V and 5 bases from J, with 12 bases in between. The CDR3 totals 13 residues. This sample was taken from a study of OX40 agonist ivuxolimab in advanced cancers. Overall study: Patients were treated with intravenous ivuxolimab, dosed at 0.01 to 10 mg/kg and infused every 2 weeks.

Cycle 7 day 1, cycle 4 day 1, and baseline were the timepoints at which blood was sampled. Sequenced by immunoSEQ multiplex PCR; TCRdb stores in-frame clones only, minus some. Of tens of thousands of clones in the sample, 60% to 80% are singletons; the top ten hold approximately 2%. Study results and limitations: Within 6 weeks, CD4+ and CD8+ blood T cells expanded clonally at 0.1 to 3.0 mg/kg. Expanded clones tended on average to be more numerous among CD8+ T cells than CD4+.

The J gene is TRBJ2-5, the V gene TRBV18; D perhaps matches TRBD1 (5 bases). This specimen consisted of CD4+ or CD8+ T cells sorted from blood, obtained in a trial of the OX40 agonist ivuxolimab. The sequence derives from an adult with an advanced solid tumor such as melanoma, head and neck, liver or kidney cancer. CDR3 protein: CASSTSGSETQYF. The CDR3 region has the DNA TGTGCCAGCTCAACTTCAGGGTCGGAGACCCAGTACTTC.